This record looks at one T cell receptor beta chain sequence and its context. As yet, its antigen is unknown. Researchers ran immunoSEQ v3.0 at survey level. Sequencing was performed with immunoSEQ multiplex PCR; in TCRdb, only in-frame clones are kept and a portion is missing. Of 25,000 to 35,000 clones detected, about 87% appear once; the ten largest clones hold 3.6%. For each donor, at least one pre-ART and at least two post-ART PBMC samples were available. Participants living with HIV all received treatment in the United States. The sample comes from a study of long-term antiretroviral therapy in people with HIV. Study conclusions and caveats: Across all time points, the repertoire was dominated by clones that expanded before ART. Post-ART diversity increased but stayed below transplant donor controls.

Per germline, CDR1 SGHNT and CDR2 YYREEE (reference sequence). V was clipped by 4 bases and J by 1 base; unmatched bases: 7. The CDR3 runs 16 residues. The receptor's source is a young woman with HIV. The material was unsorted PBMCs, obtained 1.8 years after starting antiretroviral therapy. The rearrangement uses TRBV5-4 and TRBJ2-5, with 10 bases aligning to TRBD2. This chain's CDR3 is CASSNGLAALQETQYF. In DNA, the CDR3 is TGTGCCAGCAGCAATGGACTAGCGGCCCTCCAAGAGACCCAGTACTTC.